This passage covers 14 T cell receptor beta chains from one sample sequenced in a study of OX40 agonist ivuxolimab in advanced cancers. The protocol was immunoSEQ multiplex PCR, while the TCRdb copy is restricted to in-frame clones and leaves out a portion. Among about 58,000 clones listed, about 89% were seen once. This sample comprised CD4+ or CD8+ T cells sorted from blood, obtained in a trial of the OX40 agonist ivuxolimab. The origin of the receptors is an adult with an advanced solid tumor such as melanoma, head and neck, liver or kidney cancer.

In this sample, this clone turned up once. The rearrangement uses TRBV7-8 and TRBJ2-1, with D maybe TRBD1 (6 bases). The CDR3 consists of 15 residues. Germline V gene lookup returns CDR1 SGHVS and CDR2 FQNEAQ. Trimming removed 1 base at V and 2 bases at J, with 9 bases between. DNA for the CDR3: TGTGCCAGCAGCTTAGGCCAGGGGCCCTACAATGAGCAGTTCTTC. Encoded protein: CASSLGQGPYNEQFF.

V and J are TRBV7-9 and TRBJ1-5; D unclear. Deletions cut 5 bases from V and 5 bases from J, with 10 bases between. Germline V CDR1 and CDR2: SEHNR, FQNEAQ (reference sequence). The CDR3 is 13 amino acids. DNA of the CDR3: TGTGCCAGCAGCCCAGGAACGTATCAGCCCCAGCATTTT. Residues: CASSPGTYQPQHF.

This rearrangement joins TRBV5-5 to TRBJ2-3; D possibly corresponds to TRBD2 (5 bases). The length of the CDR3 is 15 residues. From germline, CDR1 is SGHKS and CDR2 YYEKEE (reference sequence). Trimming stripped 7 bases from V and 0 bases from J, with 15 bases between. CDR3 sequence reads: CASSLEAGSTDTQYF. The CDR3, as DNA: TGTGCCAGCTCCCTCGAGGCGGGTAGCACAGATACGCAGTATTTT. The full variable domain, rest sourced from reference TRBV5-5 and TRBJ2-3, is DAGVTQSPTHLIKTRGQQVTLRCSPISGHKSVSWYQQVLGQGPQFIFQYYEKEERGRGNFPDRFSARQFPNYSSELNVNALLLGDSALYLCASSLEAGSTDTQYFGPGTRLTVL.

This clone is a singleton in its sample. The V gene is TRBV7-2, the J gene TRBJ2-1; D may be TRBD2 (6 bases). The CDR3 runs to 14 residues. V was cut by 5 bases and J by 4 bases, with 12 bases left in between. The germline V gene encodes CDR1 SGHTA and CDR2 FQGNSA. The CDR3 protein is CASSRLGGYNEQFF. The CDR3 DNA is TGTGCCAGCAGCCGGTTGGGGGGATACAATGAGCAGTTCTTC.

On this clone: A read error may account for a junction end that differs from germline. The chain links TRBV7-9 to TRBJ1-1, with TRBD1 matching 8 bases. There are 16 residues in the CDR3. Per germline, CDR1 SEHNR and CDR2 FQNEAQ (reference sequence). The CDR3 nucleotides are TGTGCCAGCACCTTACCAGCGACAGGGGCCTACACTGAAGCTTTCTTT. This gives the protein CASTLPATGAYTEAFF.

The CDR3 reads CASSFGTGSTEAFF. In DNA form, the CDR3 reads TGTGCCAGCAGCTTCGGGACAGGGAGCACTGAAGCTTTCTTT. This sequence joins TRBV7-9 and TRBJ1-1; 9 bases match TRBD1. V lost 3 bases to trimming and J lost 4 bases; unmatched junction nucleotides: 3. Germline V gene lookup returns CDR1 SEHNR and CDR2 FQNEAQ (reference sequence). CDR3 size: 14 residues.

This clone appeared once. Other DNA sequences in this sample translate to the same CDR3. The V and J genes are TRBV5-6 and TRBJ1-2; D possibly corresponds to TRBD1 (6 bases). The V end was cut by 0 bases, the J end by 4 bases, with 13 bases between. Germline CDR1 is SGHDT and CDR2 is YYEEEE. CDR3 length: 15 amino acids. This CDR3 is CASSLGQVLLYGYTF. The DNA for the CDR3 is TGTGCCAGCAGCTTGGGACAGGTACTCCTCTATGGCTACACCTTC.

The gene calls are TRBV19 and TRBJ1-2, with 8 bases matching TRBD1. Germline V gene sequence: CDR1 LNHDA, CDR2 SQIVND (reference sequence). This CDR3 is built from 14 residues. V was pared by 5 bases and J by 4 bases, with 6 bases of the junction left unmatched. In DNA form, the CDR3 reads TGTGCCAGTAGTCATCAGGGGGCGGTCTATGGCTACACCTTC. It encodes CASSHQGAVYGYTF.

The V and J genes are TRBV5-1 and TRBJ2-7; D remains unclear. The CDR3 runs to 13 residues. Trimming left V 3 bases short and J 1 base short, with 8 bases between. In germline, CDR1 is SGHRS, CDR2 YFSETQ. CDR3 sequence reads: CASSYAGSYEQYF. CDR3 DNA: TGCGCCAGCAGCTACGCCGGTTCCTACGAGCAGTACTTC. Drawing the rest from reference TRBV5-1 and TRBJ2-7, the complete variable domain is KAGVTQTPRYLIKTRGQQVTLSCSPISGHRSVSWYQQTPGQGLQFLFEYFSETQRNKGNFPGRFSGRQFSNSRSEMNVSTLELGDSALYLCASSYAGSYEQYFGPGTRLTVT.

CDR3 loop: CASSDRGRGFDEQYF. The CDR3 nucleotides read TGTGCCAGCAGTGATCGGGGGCGGGGGTTCGACGAGCAGTACTTC. The chain uses TRBV2 and TRBJ2-7, with a possible D match to TRBD2 (7 bases). Germline V CDR1 and CDR2: SNHLY, FYNNEI. This CDR3 contains 15 residues. The ends were cut back, 3 bases at V and 5 bases at J, with 17 bases in the middle.

The J gene is TRBJ2-5, the V gene TRBV5-4; no firm D call. CDR3 size: 14 residues. Germline-derived CDR1 and CDR2 are SGHNT and YYREEE (reference sequence). Trimming left V 1 base short and J 4 bases short, with 11 bases between. The CDR3 DNA reads TGTGCCAGCAGCTTGAAAAGCGAGCGAGAGACCCAGTACTTC. Its protein product is CASSLKSERETQYF.

V gene TRBV19 combines with J gene TRBJ2-2; perhaps D is TRBD1 or TRBD2 (5 bases each). From germline, CDR1 is LNHDA and CDR2 SQIVND (reference sequence). CDR3 length: 13 amino acids. The germline V and J ends were trimmed by 1 base and 5 bases, with 5 bases remaining between them. CDR3 coding DNA: TGTGCCAGTAGTATAGGGGGGACCGGGGAGCTGTTTTTT. This codes for CASSIGGTGELFF.

The V gene is TRBV5-4, the J gene TRBJ2-7; D gene uncertain. CDR3 length: 13 amino acids. The V gene's germline CDR1 is SGHNT and CDR2 YYREEE (reference sequence). Deletions cut 7 bases from V and 2 bases from J, with 13 bases between. The CDR3 sequence: CASGRKGTYEQYV. CDR3 DNA sequence: TGTGCCAGCGGACGCAAGGGAACCTACGAGCAGTACGTC.

The chain employs TRBV7-9 and TRBJ2-3; D possibly matches TRBD1 or TRBD2 (5 bases each). The germline CDR1 and CDR2 sequences are SEHNR and FQNEAQ (reference sequence). V lost 5 bases to trimming and J lost 13 bases, with 16 bases between them. CDR3 length: 12 residues. CDR3 DNA: TGTGCCAGCAGCGTCCGGGACCCCCGGGAGTATTTT. Its translation: CASSVRDPREYF.